This entry concerns a single TCR beta chain. Its specificity is unknown. The data were taken from a study of beta chain features in type 1 diabetes. Study results and caveats: A moderate, significant TCRB CDR3 shortening appeared in type 1 diabetes across four CD4+ subsets.

Reverse transcribing all isolated RNA meant expressed TCRB transcripts were sequenced. The repertoire was sequenced with immunoSEQ multiplex PCR; TCRdb's copy has only in-frame clones and lacks some. The sample lists 240,000 or so clones, 68% seen once, with 0.053% in the top ten. The germline gives CDR1 LGHNA, CDR2 YSLEER. Trimming cost V 1 base and J 3 bases, with 17 bases left between them. The CDR3 is 17 residues long. Sequenced sample: naive CD4+ T cells from blood. The V and J genes are TRBV4-3 and TRBJ2-3; tentatively, D is TRBD2 (6 bases). The clonotype was recovered from a man in his thirties or forties in good health. CDR3 sequence: CASSQGFGTLATDTQYF. The CDR3 DNA sequence: TGCGCCAGCAGCCAAGGCTTCGGGACTCTCGCTACAGATACGCAGTATTTT.